Below, 25 T cell receptor beta chains from the same sample are listed, as sequenced in a study of shared clonotypes between healthy human individuals. The method was immunoSEQ multiplex PCR; TCRdb's version includes in-frame clones alone and lacks a portion of them. The data contain under 1,100,000 clones, 70% to 80% of them seen just once; the ten biggest clones take up approximately 1.5%. The sample comprised memory CD4+ T cells sorted from blood. Noted subset: CD45RA-negative fraction. Receptors originate from a young man in good health.

The chain carries TRBV29-1 and TRBJ2-5; TRBD2 matches at 7 bases. V was clipped by 7 bases and J by 3 bases; unmatched bases: 14. This CDR3 is built from 15 residues. From germline, CDR1 is SQVTM and CDR2 ANQGSEA. The CDR3 is CSGRPGLPTKETQYF. The DNA of the CDR3 is TGCAGCGGGAGACCGGGACTACCGACCAAAGAGACCCAGTACTTC. The full variable domain, rest sourced from reference TRBV29-1 and TRBJ2-5, is SAVISQKPSRDICQRGTSLTIQCQVDSQVTMMFWYRQQPGQSLTLIATANQGSEATYESGFVIDKFPISRPNLTFSTLTVSNMSPEDSSIYLCSGRPGLPTKETQYFGPGTRLLVL.

This chain uses TRBV19 with TRBJ1-5; 10 nucleotides match TRBD1. The CDR3 is 16 residues long. The ends lost 2 bases at V and 3 bases at J; junction bases unmatched: 4. The germline V gene encodes CDR1 LNHDA and CDR2 SQIVND (reference sequence). CDR3 loop: CASSIRTGGPNQPQHF. In DNA form, the CDR3 reads TGTGCCAGTAGTATACGGACAGGGGGTCCCAATCAGCCCCAGCATTTT.

This clone has only one observation. V and J are TRBV7-2 and TRBJ2-5; TRBD2 is a possible D gene (6 bases). The CDR3 has 11 amino acids. Trimming shortened V by 7 bases and J by 8 bases, and 11 bases separated the two germline ends. The V gene's germline CDR1 is SGHTA and CDR2 FQGNSA. The CDR3, as DNA: TGTGCCAGCACTGCCGGGAGCACCCAGTACTTC. Translated, it gives CASTAGSTQYF. Filled out from reference TRBV7-2 and TRBJ2-5, the complete variable domain reads GAGVSQSPSNKVTEKGKDVELRCDPISGHTALYWYRQSLGQGLEFLIYFQGNSAPDKSGLPSDRFSAERTGGSVSTLTIQRTQQEDSAVYLCASTAGSTQYFGPGTRLLVL.

The V call is TRBV25-1, the J call TRBJ2-3; D call uncertain. This CDR3 has 17 amino acids. Trimming left V 3 bases short and J 2 bases short, with 18 bases between. Germline-derived CDR1 and CDR2 are MGHDK and SYGVNS. The CDR3 loop reads CASSDPRTPGVTDTQYF. In DNA, the CDR3 is TGTGCCAGCAGTGATCCTAGGACCCCTGGGGTCACAGATACGCAGTATTTT. Full variable domain (remainder filled in from reference TRBV25-1 and TRBJ2-3): EADIYQTPRYLVIGTGKKITLECSQTMGHDKMYWYQQDPGMELHLIHYSYGVNSTEKGDLSSESTVSRIRTEHFPLTLESARPSHTSQYLCASSDPRTPGVTDTQYFGPGTRLTVL.

The chain carries TRBV9 and TRBJ2-5; the D is unclear. This CDR3 has 13 amino acids. V lost 2 bases and J 1 base, leaving 6 bases between the germline ends. CDR1 and CDR2 from the germline V gene are SGDLS and YYNGEE. This CDR3 reads CASSVKSQETQYF. CDR3 nucleotide sequence: TGTGCCAGCAGCGTGAAATCCCAAGAGACCCAGTACTTC.

The chain combines TRBV5-6 with TRBJ2-1, with TRBD2 matching over 7 bases. Germline CDR1 and CDR2: SGHDT and YYEEEE. This CDR3 is 12 amino acids long. Trimming took 3 bases from V and 13 from J; bases not matched to a gene: 7. In DNA form, the CDR3 reads TGTGCCAGCAGCTGGGGTGGGACTAACCAGTTCTTC. As protein: CASSWGGTNQFF.

The chain is built from TRBV4-1 and TRBJ2-1, with TRBD2 matching over 12 bases. CDR3 length: 14 amino acids. The V segment lost 4 bases and the J segment 8 bases; nucleotides outside the gene matches: 3. CDR1 is MGHRA, CDR2 YSYEKL, per germline. CDR3 protein: CASSLRLAGDEQFF. CDR3 bases: TGCGCCAGCAGCCTTCGACTAGCGGGAGATGAGCAGTTCTTC.

The J gene is TRBJ2-5, the V gene TRBV18; D unclear. Germline CDR1 is KGHSH and CDR2 is LQKENI. The CDR3 is 14 residues long. Trimming removed 1 base from V and 4 bases from J, with 10 bases in between. The CDR3, as DNA: TGTGCCAGCTCACCACGGGTGGACCTAGAGACCCAGTACTTC. Amino acids: CASSPRVDLETQYF.

The CDR3 sequence: CASGSYPNSYNEQFF. Written as DNA, the CDR3 is TGTGCTAGTGGGAGTTACCCCAATTCCTACAATGAGCAGTTCTTC. The gene calls are TRBV12-5 and TRBJ2-1; the D is unclear. This CDR3 comprises 15 residues. Germline V lookup: CDR1 LGHNT, CDR2 FRNRAP. The germline V and J ends were trimmed by 6 bases and 1 base, with 13 bases remaining between them.

Worth noting for this clone: The sample holds other DNA sequences that translate to the same CDR3. The chain joins TRBV7-2 to TRBJ2-5, with TRBD1 as a possible D gene (6 bases). The germline V gene has CDR1 SGHTA and CDR2 FQGNSA. The ends were cut back, 5 bases at V and 1 base at J, with 8 bases in the middle. The CDR3 extends over 13 amino acids. CDR3 protein: CASSLGGQETQYF. In nucleotides, the CDR3 is TGTGCCAGCAGCCTAGGGGGCCAAGAGACCCAGTACTTC.

The CDR3 loop is CASSQDIKGTGVREKLFF. CDR3 sequence (DNA): TGCGCCAGCAGCCAAGATATTAAGGGGACAGGGGTTCGGGAAAAACTGTTTTTT. The chain links TRBV4-3 to TRBJ1-4; 10 nucleotides match TRBD1. The CDR3 spans 18 residues. V was pared by 0 bases and J by 8 bases, with 12 bases of the junction left unmatched. The germline CDR1 and CDR2 sequences are LGHNA and YSLEER.

Turning to this clone: Other DNA sequences from this sample encode an identical CDR3 as well. This chain connects TRBV20-1 to TRBJ2-3; no clear D. The V gene lost 3 bases and the J gene lost 4 bases, with 5 bases spanning the gap. CDR1 and CDR2 from the germline V gene are DFQATT and SNEGSKA (reference sequence). This CDR3 is built from 11 residues. As DNA, the CDR3 is TGCAGTGCTAGTCAGTCAGATACGCAGTATTTT. Translating it yields CSASQSDTQYF.

This clone was picked up one time. CDR3 region: CASSDRTGTLNGYTF. In nucleotides, the CDR3 is TGTGCCAGCAGTGACCGGACAGGTACGCTAAATGGCTACACCTTC. The chain employs TRBV2 and TRBJ1-2, with 7 nucleotides matching TRBD1. Germline assignment: CDR1 SNHLY and CDR2 FYNNEI. The CDR3 loop spans 15 amino acids. J gave up 6 bases and V 3 bases, and 10 bases lay outside the gene matches.

The gene calls are TRBV6-5 and TRBJ1-5; 7 nucleotides match TRBD1. Unmatched junction bases numbered 4, after V lost 5 bases and J lost 3 bases. The CDR3 is 14 residues long. Germline V lookup: CDR1 MNHEY, CDR2 SVGAGI. The CDR3 region is CASSRDSLNQPQHF. CDR3 sequence (DNA): TGTGCCAGCAGTCGGGACAGCCTCAATCAGCCCCAGCATTTT.

This clone was recorded only once. The rearrangement uses TRBV2 and TRBJ2-7; a possible D gene is TRBD2 (5 bases). Trimming cost V 2 bases and J 3 bases, with 5 bases left between them. The CDR3 is 12 amino acids. Germline V gene data show CDR1 as SNHLY and CDR2 as FYNNEI. CDR3 in amino acids: CASSERGYEQYF. The CDR3 coding sequence is TGTGCCAGCAGTGAACGGGGCTACGAGCAGTACTTC.

The gene calls are TRBV11-2 and TRBJ2-2; D remains ambiguous. V was shortened by 3 bases and J by 1 base, with 6 bases between the two germline ends. The CDR3 length is 14 residues. Per germline, CDR1 SGHAT and CDR2 FQNNGV. CDR3 coding DNA: TGTGCCAGCAGCTTCTTACAGAACACCGGGGAGCTGTTTTTT. Its protein is CASSFLQNTGELFF.

The rearrangement uses TRBV27 and TRBJ1-6, with D maybe TRBD1 (5 bases). Trimming cost V 4 bases and J 7 bases, with 17 bases left between them. CDR1 MNHEY and CDR2 SMNVEV come from the germline V gene (reference sequence). This CDR3 has 16 amino acids. CDR3 nucleotides: TGTGCCAGCAGTTCAGCGTCAAAAGCAGGGAATTCACCCCTCCACTTT. Amino acid sequence: CASSSASKAGNSPLHF.

As concerns this clone: Additional DNA sequences in this sample encode the identical CDR3. This chain links TRBV6-1 with TRBJ1-5; a weak D match, TRBD1 (5 bases). CDR1 MNHNS and CDR2 SASEGT come from the germline V gene. This CDR3 comprises 13 residues. Trimming pared 2 bases from V and 7 bases from J, leaving 9 bases between. The CDR3 sequence: CASSEQGSQPQHF. The CDR3 DNA reads TGTGCCAGCAGTGAACAGGGCAGCCAGCCCCAGCATTTT.

With respect to this clone: Different DNA sequences within this sample yield the same CDR3. The gene calls are TRBV6-5 and TRBJ2-5; TRBD1 matches 7 bases. CDR3 length: 13 amino acids. Looked up from germline, CDR1 is MNHEY and CDR2 is SVGAGI. V lost 6 bases to trimming and J lost 1 base; unmatched junction nucleotides: 2. CDR3 amino acids: CASRRTGQETQYF. CDR3 coding DNA: TGTGCCAGCAGAAGGACAGGCCAAGAGACCCAGTACTTC.

The V and J genes are TRBV16 and TRBJ2-7; 8 bases are a match to TRBD1. Germline V CDR1 and CDR2: KGHSY, FQNENV. The CDR3 runs 15 residues. J was trimmed by 6 bases and V by 3 bases; bases with no gene match: 10. The CDR3 region is CASSHSTGVNGEQYF. CDR3 DNA: TGTGCCAGCAGCCACTCGACAGGGGTCAACGGCGAGCAGTACTTC. The full variable domain, with the rest looked up from reference TRBV16 and TRBJ2-7, is GEEVAQTPKHLVRGEGQKAKLYCAPIKGHSYVFWYQQVLKNEFKFLISFQNENVFDETGMPKERFSAKCLPNSPCSLEIQATKLEDSAVYFCASSHSTGVNGEQYFGPGTRLTVT.

This chain links TRBV28 with TRBJ2-7; D is uncertain. There are 13 residues in the CDR3. In germline, CDR1 is MDHEN, CDR2 SYDVKM. Trimming cost V 6 bases and J 4 bases, with 13 bases left between them. The CDR3 reads CASSTQNKYEQYF. DNA for the CDR3: TGTGCCAGCAGCACCCAAAATAAATACGAGCAGTACTTC.

CDR3 in amino acids: CASSHGKRNSPLHF. In DNA form, the CDR3 reads TGTGCCAGCAGTCACGGCAAGCGAAATTCACCCCTCCACTTT. The chain combines TRBV14 with TRBJ1-6; the D is unclear. Per germline, CDR1 SGHDN and CDR2 FVKESK. The germline V and J ends were trimmed by 6 bases and 7 bases, with 13 bases remaining between them. The CDR3 spans 14 residues.

On this clone itself: Its ends do not fully match the called genes, so a read error is possible. The V and J genes are TRBV5-8 and TRBJ1-3; tentative D call: TRBD1 (5 bases). The CDR3 has 12 amino acids. Per the germline V gene, CDR1 is SGHTS and CDR2 is YDEGEE. The CDR3 sequence: CASSWRPGTAAF. In DNA form, the CDR3 reads TGTGCCAGCAGCTGGAGGCCCGGGACGGCCGCTTTT.

CDR3 nucleotides: TGTGCCAGCTCATATCGGGAGAACACTGAAGCTTTCTTT. Translating gives CASSYRENTEAFF. The V gene is TRBV18, the J gene TRBJ1-1; D ambiguous. CDR1 is KGHSH and CDR2 is LQKENI in the germline V gene. With 5 bases removed from V and 1 base from J, the gap between germline ends came to 8 bases. The CDR3 is made up of 13 amino acids.

The rearrangement joins TRBV6-1 to TRBJ2-5; perhaps TRBD1 as D (6 bases). Between the trimmed V and J ends, which lost 11 bases and 2 bases, there was a span of 18 bases. The CDR3 has 14 amino acids. Germline V lookup: CDR1 MNHNS, CDR2 SASEGT. In nucleotides, the CDR3 is TGTGCCGGATCAGGGGTTGGTCATCAAGAGACCCAGTACTTC. Encoded protein: CAGSGVGHQETQYF.